Each of the 18 T cell receptor beta chains below was sequenced from the same sample in a study of shared clonotypes between healthy human individuals. This table comes from immunoSEQ multiplex PCR, and its TCRdb copy is limited to in-frame clones, with some not included. The table lists over a million clones, about 75% of them singletons. Sequencing was done on a sample of memory CD4+ T cells sorted from blood. Subset denoted: CD45RA-negative fraction. These receptors originate from a young man in good health.

V gene TRBV9 combines with J gene TRBJ2-5; D perhaps matches TRBD2 (6 bases). The CDR3 extends over 14 amino acids. Trimming removed 7 bases from V and 1 base from J, with 14 bases in between. CDR1 SGDLS and CDR2 YYNGEE come from the germline V gene. In nucleotides, the CDR3 is TGTGCCAGCGGCGGGGCAATAACCCAAGAGACCCAGTACTTC. Its protein is CASGGAITQETQYF.

This chain connects TRBV7-9 to TRBJ2-7, with D tentatively TRBD2 (6 bases). Germline V gene data show CDR1 as SEHNR and CDR2 as FQNEAQ (reference sequence). This CDR3 spans 13 amino acids. The ends were cut back, 3 bases at V and 3 bases at J, with 9 bases in the middle. CDR3 sequence reads: CASSFNGGYEQYF. For the CDR3, the DNA is TGTGCCAGCAGCTTCAACGGGGGCTACGAGCAGTACTTC.

The chain uses TRBV9 and TRBJ2-1; TRBD1 aligns across 9 bases. The V segment lost 0 bases and the J segment 7 bases; nucleotides outside the gene matches: 2. The CDR3 covers 14 residues. The germline V gene has CDR1 SGDLS and CDR2 YYNGEE. CDR3 sequence: CASSVVGQGNEQFF. The DNA of the CDR3 is TGTGCCAGCAGCGTAGTAGGACAGGGGAATGAGCAGTTCTTC.

The count of this clone is one. The rearrangement uses TRBV10-3 and TRBJ1-1; TRBD1 is a possible D gene (5 bases). CDR3 length: 13 residues. Trimming removed 10 bases at V and 1 base at J, with 13 bases between. Germline CDR1 is ENHRY and CDR2 is SYGVKD. CDR3 sequence (DNA): TGTGCCACTAGGAGCGGGGCGAACACTGAAGCTTTCTTT. This encodes CATRSGANTEAFF.

The chain combines TRBV19 with TRBJ1-2, with D unclear. Germline CDR1 is LNHDA and CDR2 is SQIVND (reference sequence). This CDR3 is 12 amino acids long. The V gene lost 5 bases and the J gene lost 4 bases, with 8 bases spanning the gap. CDR3 sequence reads: CASSELSYGYTF. CDR3 bases: TGTGCCAGTAGTGAACTGAGCTATGGCTACACCTTC.

Notes on this clone: One end of the junction is discordant with germline, which a read error may explain. The chain recombines TRBV5-4 with TRBJ2-7, with D maybe TRBD1 (7 bases). Germline V gene sequence: CDR1 SGHNT, CDR2 YYREEE (reference sequence). The CDR3 runs to 13 residues. The CDR3 region has the DNA TGTGCCAGCAGTGGGGCGGGACAGATTCTTCCAGACTTC. Protein sequence: CASSGAGQILPDF.

The rearrangement joins TRBV28 to TRBJ1-3; D unresolved. Germline V gene lookup returns CDR1 MDHEN and CDR2 SYDVKM. The CDR3 contains 15 residues. Trimming stripped 2 bases from V and 0 bases from J, with 8 bases between. The CDR3 protein is CASSLKPGSGNTIYF. The CDR3 nucleotides read TGTGCCAGCAGTTTAAAGCCGGGCTCTGGAAACACCATATATTTT. The whole variable domain, remainder taken from reference TRBV28 and TRBJ1-3, is DVKVTQSSRYLVKRTGEKVFLECVQDMDHENMFWYRQDPGLGLRLIYFSYDVKMKEKGDIPEGYSVSREKKERFSLILESASTNQTSMYLCASSLKPGSGNTIYFGEGSWLTVV.

The chain recombines TRBV7-9 with TRBJ2-7, with D unresolved. Germline lookup yields CDR1 SEHNR and CDR2 FQNEAQ (reference sequence). Deletions cut 0 bases from V and 0 bases from J, with 12 bases between. CDR3 size: 16 residues. CDR3 in amino acids: CASSLAFQTFSYEQYF. The CDR3 DNA follows: TGTGCCAGCAGCTTAGCTTTCCAGACTTTCTCCTACGAGCAGTACTTC.

This clone was detected only a few times. A read error may explain this, as a much larger clone is one base away. This chain connects TRBV9 to TRBJ2-2; D gene ambiguous. Trimming removed 5 bases at V and 7 bases at J, with 6 bases between. The germline V gene encodes CDR1 SGDLS and CDR2 YYNGEE. This CDR3 spans 11 amino acids. The CDR3: CASSRVGELFF. The CDR3 bases are TGTGCCAGCAGTCGCGTCGGGGAGCTGTTTTTT.

The chain couples TRBV29-1 to TRBJ2-7; D is possibly TRBD1 (5 bases). The CDR3 is made up of 11 amino acids. The V end lost 7 bases, the J end lost 2 bases, and 9 bases lay between the germline ends. Germline V CDR1 and CDR2: SQVTM, ANQGSEA. CDR3 sequence reads: CSGTTAYEQYF. As DNA, the CDR3 is TGCAGCGGCACGACAGCCTACGAGCAGTACTTC.

The chain employs TRBV7-2 and TRBJ2-3, with 7 positions matching TRBD2. V dropped 0 bases and J dropped 4; count of bases not matched to a gene: 7. Looked up from germline, CDR1 is SGHTA and CDR2 is FQGNSA. The CDR3 runs 16 residues. The CDR3 DNA reads as TGTGCCAGCAGCTTAGCAAAAGGTCTAGCGGCAGATACGCAGTATTTT. Translation gives CASSLAKGLAADTQYF. The full variable domain, in which reference TRBV7-2 and TRBJ2-3 provide the parts outside the CDR3, is GAGVSQSPSNKVTEKGKDVELRCDPISGHTALYWYRQSLGQGLEFLIYFQGNSAPDKSGLPSDRFSAERTGGSVSTLTIQRTQQEDSAVYLCASSLAKGLAADTQYFGPGTRLTVL.

V gene TRBV16 combines with J gene TRBJ1-1; no firm D call. The V and J ends lost 4 bases and 1 base respectively, with 10 bases between them. In germline, CDR1 is KGHSY, CDR2 FQNENV. The CDR3 consists of 14 residues. The CDR3 is CASSRQHENTEAFF. In DNA, the CDR3 is TGTGCCAGCAGCCGCCAACACGAGAACACTGAAGCTTTCTTT.

J is TRBJ1-5 and V is TRBV28, with D perhaps TRBD1 (6 bases). The CDR3 runs to 16 residues. CDR1 is MDHEN and CDR2 is SYDVKM in the germline V gene. Trimming removed 6 bases from V and 0 bases from J, with 15 bases in between. The CDR3 DNA reads as TGTGCCAGCAGCCATGGGGGGCGAGGTAGCAATCAGCCCCAGCATTTT. It specifies CASSHGGRGSNQPQHF.

The chain uses TRBV5-8 and TRBJ2-1, with 14 bases fitting TRBD2. Trimming removed 8 bases from V and 9 bases from J; junction bases left unmatched: 16. Looked up from germline, CDR1 is SGHTS and CDR2 is YDEGEE. The CDR3 loop spans 17 amino acids. The CDR3 nucleotides are TGTGCCAGTATAGTGGGGACTAGCGGGAGTGGATCGGGTGAGCAGTTCTTC. Its translation is CASIVGTSGSGSGEQFF.

V gene TRBV19 combines with J gene TRBJ2-7; 7 positions match TRBD2. Germline values: CDR1 LNHDA, CDR2 SQIVND (reference sequence). The CDR3 totals 14 residues. V lost 5 bases, J lost 1 base, and 5 bases stayed unmatched. In DNA form, the CDR3 reads TGTGCCAGTAGTTTTACTAGCGCATCCTACGAGCAGTACTTC. Translated: CASSFTSASYEQYF.

The gene calls are TRBV4-2 and TRBJ2-3; tentative D call: TRBD1 (7 bases). The CDR3 spans 18 residues. CDR1 is LGHNA and CDR2 is YNFKEQ in the germline V gene. Trimming took off 4 bases at V and 3 bases at J, with 23 bases between the two ends. The chain's CDR3 is CASSLTWARAGGTDTQYF. The CDR3 bases are TGTGCCAGCAGCCTGACATGGGCTAGGGCAGGGGGGACAGATACGCAGTATTTT.

This clone came up a few times. This may stem from a read error, because a much larger clone lies one nucleotide away. V is TRBV7-2 and J is TRBJ2-5; no reliable D call. The CDR3 is 11 residues long. Germline-derived CDR1 and CDR2 are SGHTA and FQGNSA. V gave up 5 bases and J gave up 2 bases, with 3 bases separating them. The CDR3 DNA sequence: TGTGCCAGCAGCAAACAAGAGACCCAGTACTTC. Its protein product is CASSKQETQYF.

The sample holds a few counts of this clone. This chain links TRBV5-1 with TRBJ1-4; D remains unclear. Trimming pared 0 bases from V and 3 bases from J, leaving 12 bases between. The CDR3 consists of 16 residues. The V gene's germline CDR1 is SGHRS and CDR2 YFSETQ. CDR3 sequence reads: CASSLGWGRANEKLFF. CDR3 DNA: TGCGCCAGCAGCTTGGGCTGGGGTAGGGCTAATGAAAAACTGTTTTTT.